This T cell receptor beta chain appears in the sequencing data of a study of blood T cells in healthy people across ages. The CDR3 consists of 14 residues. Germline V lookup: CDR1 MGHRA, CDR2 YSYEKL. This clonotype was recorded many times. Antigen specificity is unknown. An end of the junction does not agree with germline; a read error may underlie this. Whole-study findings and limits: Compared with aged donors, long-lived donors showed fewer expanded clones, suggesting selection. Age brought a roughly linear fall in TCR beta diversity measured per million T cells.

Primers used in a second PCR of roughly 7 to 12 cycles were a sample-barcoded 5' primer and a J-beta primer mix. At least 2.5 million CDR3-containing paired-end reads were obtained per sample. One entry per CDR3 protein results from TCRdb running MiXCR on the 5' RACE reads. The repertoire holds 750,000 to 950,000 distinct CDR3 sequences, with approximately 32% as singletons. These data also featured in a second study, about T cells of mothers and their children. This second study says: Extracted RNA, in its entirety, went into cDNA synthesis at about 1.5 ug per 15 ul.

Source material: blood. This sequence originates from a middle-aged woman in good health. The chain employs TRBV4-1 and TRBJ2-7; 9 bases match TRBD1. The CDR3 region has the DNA TGTGCCAGCAGTCCGGGACAGGGAACCTACGAGCAGTACTTC. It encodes CASSPGQGTYEQYF.